The 9 T cell receptor beta chains below all came from one sample that was sequenced in a study of shared clonotypes between healthy human individuals. The method was immunoSEQ multiplex PCR; TCRdb's version includes in-frame clones alone and lacks a portion of them. The data show about 2 million clones, approximately 94% seen once. In the naive CD8 group, cells lacked CD45RO and were positively selected for CCR7, so terminally differentiated effector memory CD45RA+ cells were left out. Sequencing used naive CD8+ T cells sorted from blood. The origin of the receptors is a man between 18 and 29 years old in good health.

The rearrangement links TRBV5-6 to TRBJ1-1, with D unclear. Germline V gives CDR1 SGHDT, CDR2 YYEEEE. CDR3 length equals 13 residues. The V end lost 4 bases, the J end lost 5 bases, and 12 bases lay between the germline ends. The CDR3 protein is CASSMLRSTEAFF. CDR3 bases: TGTGCCAGCAGCATGTTGAGATCGACTGAAGCTTTCTTT.

With regard to this clone: Other DNA sequences in this sample translate to the same CDR3. The rearrangement joins TRBV5-1 to TRBJ2-7; D is possibly TRBD1 or TRBD2 (5 bases each). V lost 0 bases, J lost 4 bases, and 8 bases lay in between. The CDR3 contains 13 residues. Germline V gives CDR1 SGHRS, CDR2 YFSETQ. The CDR3 sequence is CASSLGGIYEQYF. DNA for the CDR3: TGCGCCAGCAGCTTGGGGGGGATTTACGAGCAGTACTTC.

The chain combines TRBV27 with TRBJ2-1; 8 positions agree with TRBD2. The CDR3 totals 19 residues. The V segment lost 6 bases and the J segment 1 base; nucleotides outside the gene matches: 17. Germline lookup yields CDR1 MNHEY and CDR2 SMNVEV (reference sequence). The CDR3 DNA is TGTGCCAGCAGCAGATTAGTTTCGGGGCGGGGGGTTTCCTACAATGAGCAGTTCTTC. Translating it yields CASSRLVSGRGVSYNEQFF.

The J gene is TRBJ2-5, the V gene TRBV2; TRBD2 matches 13 bases. In germline, CDR1 is SNHLY, CDR2 FYNNEI. V gave up 6 bases and J gave up 2 bases; unmatched junction bases: 9. The CDR3 covers 17 residues. The CDR3 DNA reads as TGTGCCAGCAGAAAACTAGCGGGGGGGCTAGATCAAGAGACCCAGTACTTC. Amino acids: CASRKLAGGLDQETQYF.

J is TRBJ1-2 and V is TRBV4-1; D remains ambiguous. The CDR3 is 13 amino acids. V lost 8 bases, J lost 1 base, and 11 bases lay in between. The germline V gene has CDR1 MGHRA and CDR2 YSYEKL. The CDR3 spells CASSPRVNYGYTF. The CDR3 coding sequence is TGCGCCAGCTCCCCGAGGGTTAACTATGGCTACACCTTC.

This clone was found a few times. The chain is built from TRBV30 and TRBJ2-2; D is unclear. Trimming removed 1 base from V and 4 bases from J, with 10 bases in between. In germline, CDR1 is GTSNPN, CDR2 SVGIG (reference sequence). The CDR3 runs to 14 residues. CDR3 sequence (DNA): TGTGCCTGGAGTGGAGTCGGCTTCACCGGGGAGCTGTTTTTT. Translating gives CAWSGVGFTGELFF.

In this sample, this clone turned up a few times. This sample includes further DNA sequences coding for the same CDR3. The CDR3 reads CASSQGNSPLHF. The CDR3 coding sequence is TGCGCCAGCAGCCAGGGGAATTCACCCCTCCACTTT. The V and J genes are TRBV4-1 and TRBJ1-6; D gene uncertain. The CDR3 has 12 amino acids. Trimming left V 3 bases short and J 7 bases short, with 4 bases between. The germline gives CDR1 MGHRA, CDR2 YSYEKL.

The chain links TRBV2 to TRBJ1-2; D call uncertain. The CDR3 spans 13 residues. Germline V gene data show CDR1 as SNHLY and CDR2 as FYNNEI. The germline V and J ends were trimmed by 3 bases and 4 bases, with 9 bases remaining between them. The CDR3 reads CASSDWQLYGYTF. CDR3 in DNA: TGTGCCAGCAGTGATTGGCAGCTCTATGGCTACACCTTC.

The count of this clone is one. The chain couples TRBV27 to TRBJ2-1; D remains unclear. The CDR3 contains 16 residues. CDR1 is MNHEY, CDR2 SMNVEV, per germline (reference sequence). Trimming removed 0 bases at V and 4 bases at J, with 13 bases between. CDR3 loop: CASSLSSAVGYNEQFF. CDR3 coding DNA: TGTGCCAGCAGTTTATCCTCGGCAGTCGGTTACAATGAGCAGTTCTTC.